The sequence of this TCR beta chain was determined in a study of T-cell memory formation after mild COVID-19. Study at large: The TCR clusters were mostly specific to one donor. Study conclusions and caveats: While clones contracting from day 15 to 85 were balanced between CD4 and CD8, later expanders leaned CD4+.

The germline CDR1 and CDR2 sequences are SGHTA and FQGTGA. CDR3 length: 15 residues. Trimming took 5 bases from V and 0 from J; bases not matched to a gene: 5. This clonotype was detected a few times. Antigen: not known. In TCRdb, the 5' RACE reads were re-called with MiXCR into one record per CDR3 protein. This sample carries fewer than 550,000 distinct CDR3 sequences, 15% to 20% of them seen once, and the ten largest clones take about 8.1%. This chain uses TRBV7-3 with TRBJ1-1, with 8 bases lining up with TRBD1. Material: PBMCs or a T cell subset sorted from them (not recorded which). This TCR derives from an adult woman who had mild COVID-19 (a few samples of this study predate the infection). Cell type and time point are not known. In nucleotides, the CDR3 is TGTGCCAGCAGCCCACAGGGACAGGTGAACACTGAAGCTTTCTTT. Its protein product is CASSPQGQVNTEAFF.